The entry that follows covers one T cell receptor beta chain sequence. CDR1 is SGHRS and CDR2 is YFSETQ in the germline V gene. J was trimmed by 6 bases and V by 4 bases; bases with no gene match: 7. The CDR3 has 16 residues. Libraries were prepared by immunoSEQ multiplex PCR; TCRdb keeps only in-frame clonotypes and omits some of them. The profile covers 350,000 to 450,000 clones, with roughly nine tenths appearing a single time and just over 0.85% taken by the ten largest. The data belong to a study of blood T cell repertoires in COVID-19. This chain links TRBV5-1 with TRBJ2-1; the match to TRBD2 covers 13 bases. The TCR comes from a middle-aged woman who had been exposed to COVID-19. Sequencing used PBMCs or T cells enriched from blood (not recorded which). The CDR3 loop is CASSPGGLAGVNEQFF. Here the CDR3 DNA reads TGCGCCAGCAGCCCGGGAGGACTAGCGGGAGTCAATGAGCAGTTCTTC.